This TCR beta chain was captured by sequencing in a study of response to subunit inactivated influenza vaccine. General observations from the study: Authors proposed each seasonal influenza vaccination draws in few new T cells.

This clonotype was picked up a small number of times. Its antigen is not known. One junction end does not reproduce the germline sequence, and a read error may be involved. This CDR3 is built from 15 residues. MiXCR was run by TCRdb on the RT-PCR reads, yielding one entry per CDR3 protein. This table has under 550,000 distinct CDR3 sequences, roughly 7.6% appearing once. The TCR originated in a man aged 50 to 69 who received an inactivated influenza vaccine. Sequencing was performed on PBMCs from blood, taken around 25 months after vaccination. V is TRBV12-3 or TRBV12-4 and J is TRBJ2-2; TRBD2 agrees at 13 bases. CDR3 sequence: CASTLLAGGNGELFF. The CDR3 region has the DNA TGTGCCAGCACTTTACTAGCGGGAGGGAACGGGGAGCTGTTTTTT.